One sample yielded the 17 T cell receptor beta chains listed below, sequenced in a study of radiation and T cells in renal cell carcinoma. Data came from immunoSEQ multiplex PCR; TCRdb stores just in-frame clones and leaves some out. The sample shows about 24,000 clones, about three fifths of them seen only once. Treatment of the sample: treatment-naive control, cytoreductive nephrectomy. Specimen: tumor tissue, collected from a patient whose treatment was nephrectomy without radiotherapy. The receptor source for this set is a man in his forties with renal cell carcinoma.

The rearrangement links TRBV21-1 to TRBJ2-3; TRBD1 is the table's D call, not checked against the DNA. TRBV21-1 is reported as a pseudogene. The CDR3 has 14 amino acids. CDR3 nucleotide sequence: TGTGCCAGCAGCATGGGACAGAGTACAGATACGCAGTATTTT. Protein sequence: CASSMGQSTDTQYF.

This chain connects TRBV5-6 to TRBJ2-1; possible D gene TRBD2, 6 bases. Deletions cut 0 bases from V and 3 bases from J, with 10 bases between. Germline CDR1 is SGHDT and CDR2 is YYEEEE. This CDR3 is built from 15 residues. CDR3 residues: CASSLGRGLYNEQFF. DNA for the CDR3: TGTGCCAGCAGCTTGGGGCGGGGCCTCTACAATGAGCAGTTCTTC.

CDR3 DNA: TGTGCCAGCAGCCCTCTTTCTAGGACCAACTATGGCTACACCTTC. The encoded protein is CASSPLSRTNYGYTF. The V call is TRBV14, the J call TRBJ1-2; D not resolved. Trimming left V 4 bases short and J 2 bases short, with 14 bases between. The V gene's germline CDR1 is SGHDN and CDR2 FVKESK. This CDR3 is 15 amino acids long.

This clone was recorded a few times. The chain employs TRBV27 and TRBJ1-4; the match to TRBD1 covers 7 bases. The J segment lost 4 bases and the V segment lost 6 bases, leaving 5 bases of the junction unmatched. This CDR3 comprises 14 residues. Germline CDR1 is MNHEY and CDR2 is SMNVEV (reference sequence). CDR3 DNA sequence: TGTGCCAGCAGCCAGGGGGACAGTAATGAAAAACTGTTTTTT. Amino acids: CASSQGDSNEKLFF. The full variable domain, in which reference TRBV27 and TRBJ1-4 provide the parts outside the CDR3, is EAQVTQNPRYLITVTGKKLTVTCSQNMNHEYMSWYRQDPGLGLRQIYYSMNVEVTDKGDVPEGYKVSRKEKRNFPLILESPSPNQTSLYFCASSQGDSNEKLFFGSGTQLSVL.

The gene calls are TRBV29-1 and TRBJ2-2, with 9 bases lining up with TRBD1. This CDR3 contains 14 residues. Trimming cost V 7 bases and J 4 bases; bases outside gene matches: 7. CDR1 is SQVTM and CDR2 is ANQGSEA in the germline V gene. The DNA of the CDR3 is TGCAGCGCCGGGACAGGGCGCGGCACCGGGGAGCTGTTTTTT. Protein: CSAGTGRGTGELFF.

The sample holds one count of this clone. The CDR3 DNA sequence: TGTGCCAGCACGTCACCGAACACTGAAGCTTTCTTT. It codes for CASTSPNTEAFF. The chain has TRBV6-5 and TRBJ1-1; D gene uncertain. CDR1 is MNHEY and CDR2 is SVGAGI in the germline V gene. V lost 7 bases, J lost 1 base, and 7 bases lay in between. The CDR3 runs 12 residues.

This chain links TRBV6-5 with TRBJ1-2, with a possible D match to TRBD1 (6 bases). The germline gives CDR1 MNHEY, CDR2 SVGAGI. The V and J ends lost 2 bases and 7 bases respectively, with 20 bases between them. The CDR3 spans 16 residues. The CDR3 coding sequence is TGTGCCAGCAGTTACGGGCGGGGGCTGAGTTTATTTGGCTACACCTTC. It encodes CASSYGRGLSLFGYTF.

V and J are TRBV11-3 and TRBJ1-5, with D possibly matching TRBD1 (5 bases). CDR1 is SGHNT and CDR2 is YENEEA in the germline V gene. This CDR3 has 14 amino acids. V lost 3 bases to trimming and J lost 4 bases, with 10 bases between them. In nucleotides, the CDR3 is TGTGCCAGCAGCTTTGGGGCCGAAAATCAGCCCCAGCATTTT. Amino acids: CASSFGAENQPQHF.

This rearrangement joins TRBV14 to TRBJ2-7; possibly TRBD1 for D (5 bases). There are 17 residues in the CDR3. Between the trimmed V and J ends, which lost 0 bases and 3 bases, there was a span of 18 bases. Per the germline V gene, CDR1 is SGHDN and CDR2 is FVKESK. The CDR3 region has the DNA TGTGCCAGCAGCCAAGAGAGATGGGGCGGACCGGTCTACGAGCAGTACTTC. Protein product: CASSQERWGGPVYEQYF.

This clone was seen a handful of times. The gene calls are TRBV14 and TRBJ2-1; 8 bases line up with TRBD2. Germline assignment: CDR1 SGHDN and CDR2 FVKESK. V shed 4 bases, J shed 12 bases, and the junction held 14 bases outside the gene matches. The CDR3 length is 15 residues. This chain's CDR3 is CASSLGLGRASGQFF. CDR3 coding DNA: TGTGCCAGCAGCCTGGGACTAGGGCGCGCGAGCGGGCAGTTCTTC.

The table lists this clone with a few counts. The genes are TRBV2 and TRBJ1-2; D is undetermined. The V end was cut by 4 bases, the J end by 3 bases, with 9 bases between. This CDR3 has 13 amino acids. Germline CDR1 reads SNHLY; CDR2 reads FYNNEI. The CDR3 spells CASSVGQDYGYTF. The CDR3 DNA sequence: TGTGCCAGCAGTGTAGGCCAGGACTATGGCTACACCTTC.

The rearrangement links TRBV5-1 to TRBJ1-4, with D possibly matching TRBD1 (5 bases). The CDR3 has 15 residues. The V gene's germline CDR1 is SGHRS and CDR2 YFSETQ. Trimming left V 4 bases short and J 7 bases short, with 17 bases between. The CDR3: CASSPSDPGGEKLFF. The CDR3 nucleotides read TGCGCCAGCAGCCCCAGTGATCCCGGGGGTGAAAAACTGTTTTTT.

This clone occurred a few times. V usage is TRBV6-5 and J usage is TRBJ2-7, with D tentatively TRBD2 (6 bases). Germline values: CDR1 MNHEY, CDR2 SVGAGI. The CDR3 is 12 residues long. V dropped 5 bases and J dropped 6 bases, with 11 bases sitting between them. The CDR3 region is CASSGGLREQYV. The CDR3 DNA follows: TGTGCCAGCAGTGGGGGACTTCGCGAGCAGTACGTC.

This clone was found a few times. The chain recombines TRBV6-5 with TRBJ1-1, with D unresolved. Germline loops: CDR1 MNHEY, CDR2 SVGAGI. Trimming took 4 bases from V and 11 from J, leaving 14 bases between them. CDR3 length: 12 amino acids. In nucleotides, the CDR3 is TGTGCCAGCAGTTTTACGGCAGGCAGGGCTTTCTTT. Translated: CASSFTAGRAFF.

This clone is medium-sized in the sample. J is TRBJ1-1 and V is TRBV28; 7 bases line up with TRBD1. Germline-derived CDR1 and CDR2 are MDHEN and SYDVKM. This CDR3 has 17 residues. After removal of 5 bases from V and 0 bases from J, the junction contained 12 bases not matched to a gene. This chain's CDR3 is CASSRPRDRYMNTEAFF. The CDR3 DNA is TGTGCCAGCAGTAGGCCCCGGGACAGATATATGAACACTGAAGCTTTCTTT.

This clone came up once. This sequence joins TRBV15 and TRBJ2-2; maybe TRBD1 (7 bases). Germline CDR1 reads LNHNV; CDR2 reads YYDKDF (reference sequence). The CDR3 contains 16 residues. V was shortened by 2 bases and J by 3 bases, with 13 bases between the two germline ends. The CDR3 loop reads CATSRTDREDTGELFF. CDR3 DNA sequence: TGTGCCACCAGCAGAACCGACAGGGAGGACACCGGGGAGCTGTTTTTT. Full variable domain (rest looked up from reference TRBV15 and TRBJ2-2): DAMVIQNPRYQVTQFGKPVTLSCSQTLNHNVMYWYQQKSSQAPKLLFHYYDKDFNNEADTPDNFQSRRPNTSFCFLDIRSPGLGDTAMYLCATSRTDREDTGELFFGEGSRLTVL.

This clone has more than one count but fewer than ten. The chain combines TRBV27 with TRBJ1-5, with 10 bases matching TRBD1. This CDR3 has 15 residues. Trimming removed 4 bases from V and 2 bases from J; junction bases left unmatched: 2. Germline assignment: CDR1 MNHEY and CDR2 SMNVEV (reference sequence). The CDR3 DNA reads as TGTGCCAGCAGTTCCGGGACAGGGGGCAATCAGCCCCAGCATTTT. Protein product: CASSSGTGGNQPQHF.